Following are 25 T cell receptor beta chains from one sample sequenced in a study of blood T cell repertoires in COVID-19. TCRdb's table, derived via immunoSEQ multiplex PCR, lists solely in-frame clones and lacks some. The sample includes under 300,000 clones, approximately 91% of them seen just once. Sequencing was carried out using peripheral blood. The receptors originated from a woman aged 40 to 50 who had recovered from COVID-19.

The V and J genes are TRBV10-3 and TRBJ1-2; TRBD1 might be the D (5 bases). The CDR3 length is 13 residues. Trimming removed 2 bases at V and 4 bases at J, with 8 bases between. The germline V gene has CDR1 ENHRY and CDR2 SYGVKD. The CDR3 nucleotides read TGTGCCATCAGTGAGGGCAGGGCCTATGGCTACACCTTC. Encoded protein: CAISEGRAYGYTF.

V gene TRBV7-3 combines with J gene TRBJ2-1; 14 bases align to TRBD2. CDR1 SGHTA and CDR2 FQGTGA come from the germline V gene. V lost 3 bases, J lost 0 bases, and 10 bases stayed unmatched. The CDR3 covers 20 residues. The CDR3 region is CASSFLKTSGRVSSYNEQFF. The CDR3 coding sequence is TGTGCCAGCAGCTTCCTTAAGACTAGCGGGAGGGTGAGCTCCTACAATGAGCAGTTCTTC.

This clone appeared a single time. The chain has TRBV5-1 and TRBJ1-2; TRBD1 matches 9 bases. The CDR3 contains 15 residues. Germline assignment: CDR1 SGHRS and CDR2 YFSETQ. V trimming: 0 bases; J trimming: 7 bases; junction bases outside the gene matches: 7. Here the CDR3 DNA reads TGCGCCAGCAGCTTGGCGGGACAGGGTTCTTCTGGCTACACCTTC. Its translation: CASSLAGQGSSGYTF.

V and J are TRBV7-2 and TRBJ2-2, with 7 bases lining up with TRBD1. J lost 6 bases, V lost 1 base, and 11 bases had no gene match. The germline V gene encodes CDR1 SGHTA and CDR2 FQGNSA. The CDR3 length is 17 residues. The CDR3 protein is CASSLVARGRGAGELFF. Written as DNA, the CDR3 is TGTGCCAGCAGCTTAGTTGCTAGGGGGCGAGGGGCCGGGGAGCTGTTTTTT.

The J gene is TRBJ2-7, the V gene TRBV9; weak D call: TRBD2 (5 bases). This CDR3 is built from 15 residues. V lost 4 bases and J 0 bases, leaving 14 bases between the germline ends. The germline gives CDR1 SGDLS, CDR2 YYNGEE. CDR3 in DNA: TGTGCCAGCAGCCTAGGAAGGGAGTACTCCTACGAGCAGTACTTC. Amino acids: CASSLGREYSYEQYF.

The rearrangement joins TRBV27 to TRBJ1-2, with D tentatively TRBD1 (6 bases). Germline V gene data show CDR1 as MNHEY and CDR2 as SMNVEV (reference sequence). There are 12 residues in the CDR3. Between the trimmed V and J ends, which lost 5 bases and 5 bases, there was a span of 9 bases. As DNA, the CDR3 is TGTGCCAGCAGTACCACAGGGTATGGCTACACCTTC. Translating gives CASSTTGYGYTF.

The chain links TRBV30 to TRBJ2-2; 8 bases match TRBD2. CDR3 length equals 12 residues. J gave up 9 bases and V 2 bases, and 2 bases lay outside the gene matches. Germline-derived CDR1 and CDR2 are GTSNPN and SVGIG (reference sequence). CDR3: CAWSLSGRELFF. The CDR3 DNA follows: TGTGCCTGGAGTCTTAGCGGGAGGGAGCTGTTTTTT.

In DNA, the CDR3 is TGTGCCAGCAGCTTAGGGGGGGTGGCTACCTACGAGCAGTACTTC. Translating gives CASSLGGVATYEQYF. The rearrangement joins TRBV7-9 to TRBJ2-7; TRBD2 is a possible D gene (6 bases). The CDR3 consists of 15 residues. Germline-derived CDR1 and CDR2 are SEHNR and FQNEAQ (reference sequence). The V gene lost 1 base and the J gene lost 2 bases, with 12 bases spanning the gap.

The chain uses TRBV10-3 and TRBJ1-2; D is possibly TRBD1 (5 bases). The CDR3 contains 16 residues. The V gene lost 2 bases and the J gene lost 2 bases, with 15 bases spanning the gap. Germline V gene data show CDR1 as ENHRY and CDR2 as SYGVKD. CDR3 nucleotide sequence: TGTGCCATCAGTGAGCAGACAGAAAATTTCAACTATGGCTACACCTTC. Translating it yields CAISEQTENFNYGYTF.

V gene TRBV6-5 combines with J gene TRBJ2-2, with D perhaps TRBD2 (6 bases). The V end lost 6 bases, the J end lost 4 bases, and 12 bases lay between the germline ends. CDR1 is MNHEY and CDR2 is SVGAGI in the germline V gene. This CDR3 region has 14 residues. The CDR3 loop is CASRPAGPTGELFF. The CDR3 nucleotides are TGTGCCAGCAGACCCGCGGGACCCACCGGGGAGCTGTTTTTT.

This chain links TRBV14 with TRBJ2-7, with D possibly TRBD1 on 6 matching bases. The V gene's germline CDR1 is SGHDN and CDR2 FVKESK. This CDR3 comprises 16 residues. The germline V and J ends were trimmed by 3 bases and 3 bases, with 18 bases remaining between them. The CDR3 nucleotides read TGTGCCAGCAGCCATCAAAGGGCCGGGACAATCTACGAGCAGTACTTC. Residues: CASSHQRAGTIYEQYF.

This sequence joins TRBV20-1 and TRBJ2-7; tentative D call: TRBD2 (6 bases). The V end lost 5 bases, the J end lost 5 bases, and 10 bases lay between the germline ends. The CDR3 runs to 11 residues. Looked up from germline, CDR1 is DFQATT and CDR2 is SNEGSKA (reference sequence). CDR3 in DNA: TGCAGTGCTTGGGGGAGGCACGAGCAGTACTTC. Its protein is CSAWGRHEQYF.

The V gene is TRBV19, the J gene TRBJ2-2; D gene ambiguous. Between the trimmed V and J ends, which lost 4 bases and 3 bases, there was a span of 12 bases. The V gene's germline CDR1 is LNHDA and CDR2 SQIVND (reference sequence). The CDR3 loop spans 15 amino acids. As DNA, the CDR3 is TGTGCCAGTAGTAGAGGCCCCATGGACACCGGGGAGCTGTTTTTT. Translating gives CASSRGPMDTGELFF.

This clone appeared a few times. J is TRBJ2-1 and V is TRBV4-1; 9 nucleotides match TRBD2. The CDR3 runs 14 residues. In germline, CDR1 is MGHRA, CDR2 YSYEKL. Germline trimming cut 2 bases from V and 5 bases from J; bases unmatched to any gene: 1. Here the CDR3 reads CASSQLAGNNEQFF. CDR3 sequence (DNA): TGCGCCAGCAGCCAACTAGCGGGAAACAATGAGCAGTTCTTC.

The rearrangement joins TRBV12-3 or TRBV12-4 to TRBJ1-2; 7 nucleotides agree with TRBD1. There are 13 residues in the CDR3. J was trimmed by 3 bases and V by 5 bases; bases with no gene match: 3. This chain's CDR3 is CASSQTGHYGYTF. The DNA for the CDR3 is TGTGCCAGCAGTCAGACAGGGCACTATGGCTACACCTTC.

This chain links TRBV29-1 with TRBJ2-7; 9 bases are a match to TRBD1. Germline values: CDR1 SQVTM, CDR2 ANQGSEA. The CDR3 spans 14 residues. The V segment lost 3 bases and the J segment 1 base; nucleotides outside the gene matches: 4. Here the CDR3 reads CSVDLGQGSYEQYF. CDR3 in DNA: TGCAGCGTTGACCTGGGACAGGGTTCCTACGAGCAGTACTTC.

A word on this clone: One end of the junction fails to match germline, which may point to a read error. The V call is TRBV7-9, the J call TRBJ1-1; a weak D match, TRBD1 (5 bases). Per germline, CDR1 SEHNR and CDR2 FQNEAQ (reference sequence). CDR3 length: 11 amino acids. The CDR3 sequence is CASSQVGARGF. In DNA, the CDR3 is TGTGCCAGCAGCCAAGTAGGGGCGCGCGGCTTT.

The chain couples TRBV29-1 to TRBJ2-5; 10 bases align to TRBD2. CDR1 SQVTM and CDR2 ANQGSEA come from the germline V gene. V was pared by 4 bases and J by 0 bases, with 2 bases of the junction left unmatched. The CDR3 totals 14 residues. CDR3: CSVGLAGYQETQYF. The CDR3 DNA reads TGCAGCGTTGGACTAGCGGGCTACCAAGAGACCCAGTACTTC.

CDR3 sequence reads: CASRATSGAYNEQFF. The CDR3 DNA sequence: TGTGCCAGCAGGGCGACTAGCGGCGCCTACAATGAGCAGTTCTTC. The chain uses TRBV2 and TRBJ2-1, with TRBD2 identical over 9 bases. Germline V gene lookup returns CDR1 SNHLY and CDR2 FYNNEI. This CDR3 region has 15 residues. Trimming cost V 6 bases and J 2 bases; bases outside gene matches: 5.

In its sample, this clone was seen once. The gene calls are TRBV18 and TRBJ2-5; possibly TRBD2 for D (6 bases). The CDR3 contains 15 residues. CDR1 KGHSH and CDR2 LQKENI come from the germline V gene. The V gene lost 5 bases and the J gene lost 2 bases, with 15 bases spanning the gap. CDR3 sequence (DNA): TGTGCCAGCTCAGGGTTCGGGGGTCGACAAGAGACCCAGTACTTC. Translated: CASSGFGGRQETQYF.

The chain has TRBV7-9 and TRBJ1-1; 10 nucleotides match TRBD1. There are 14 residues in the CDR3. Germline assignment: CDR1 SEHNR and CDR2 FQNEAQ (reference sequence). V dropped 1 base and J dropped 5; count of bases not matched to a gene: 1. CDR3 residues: CASSLGDRGTEAFF. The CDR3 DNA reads TGTGCCAGCAGCTTAGGGGACAGGGGAACTGAAGCTTTCTTT.

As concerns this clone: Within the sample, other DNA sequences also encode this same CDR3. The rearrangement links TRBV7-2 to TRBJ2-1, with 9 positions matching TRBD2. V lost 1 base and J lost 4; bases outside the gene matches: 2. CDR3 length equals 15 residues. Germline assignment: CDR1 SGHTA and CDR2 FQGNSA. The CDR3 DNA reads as TGTGCCAGCAGCTTAGGCCTAGCGGGATACAATGAGCAGTTCTTC. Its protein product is CASSLGLAGYNEQFF.

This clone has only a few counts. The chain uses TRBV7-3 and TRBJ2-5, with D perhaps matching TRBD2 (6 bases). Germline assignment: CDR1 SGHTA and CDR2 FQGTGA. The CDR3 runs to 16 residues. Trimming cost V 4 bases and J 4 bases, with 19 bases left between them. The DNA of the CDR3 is TGTGCCAGCAGCTCGTCCGGGGGTAGCAGTAGAGAGACCCAGTACTTC. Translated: CASSSSGGSSRETQYF.

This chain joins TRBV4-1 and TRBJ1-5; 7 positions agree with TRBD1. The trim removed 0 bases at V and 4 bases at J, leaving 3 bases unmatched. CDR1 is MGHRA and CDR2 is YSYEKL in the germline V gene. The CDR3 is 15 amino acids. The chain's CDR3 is CASSQDRGFNQPQHF. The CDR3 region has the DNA TGCGCCAGCAGCCAAGACAGGGGGTTTAATCAGCCCCAGCATTTT.

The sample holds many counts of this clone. CDR3 protein: CASSADRGANTGELFF. The CDR3 coding sequence is TGTGCCAGCAGCGCTGACAGGGGGGCTAACACCGGGGAGCTGTTTTTT. The V and J genes are TRBV9 and TRBJ2-2, with TRBD1 matching over 9 bases. The CDR3 has 16 residues. The germline V gene encodes CDR1 SGDLS and CDR2 YYNGEE. V lost 3 bases to trimming and J lost 2 bases; unmatched junction nucleotides: 5.